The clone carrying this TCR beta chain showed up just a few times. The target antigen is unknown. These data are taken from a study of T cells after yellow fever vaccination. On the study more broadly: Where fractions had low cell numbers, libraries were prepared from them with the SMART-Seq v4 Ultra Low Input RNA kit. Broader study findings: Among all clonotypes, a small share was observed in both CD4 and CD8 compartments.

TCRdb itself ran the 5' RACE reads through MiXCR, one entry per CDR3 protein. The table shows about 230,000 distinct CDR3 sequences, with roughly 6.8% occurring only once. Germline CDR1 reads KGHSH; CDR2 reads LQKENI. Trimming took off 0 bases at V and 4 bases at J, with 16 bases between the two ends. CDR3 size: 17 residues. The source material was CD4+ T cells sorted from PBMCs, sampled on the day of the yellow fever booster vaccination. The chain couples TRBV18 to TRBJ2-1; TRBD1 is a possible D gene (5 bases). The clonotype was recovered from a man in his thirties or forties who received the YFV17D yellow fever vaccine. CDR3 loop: CASSPPRAWDPYNEQFF. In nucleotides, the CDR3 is TGTGCCAGCTCACCACCCAGGGCCTGGGATCCTTACAATGAGCAGTTCTTC.